The T cell receptor (beta chain) described here comes from a study of T cell responses to AZD1222 COVID-19 vaccine. Broader study findings: Possibly, clonal diversity was underestimated; donors were largely white British and included more females. The span of vaccine-associated CD4 TCRs extended across spike, with dominance at 160-218 and 743-854. When two AZD1222 doses had been given, Spike-specific TCR breadth and depth rose.

Comments on this clone: Its specificity is unknown.

Only in-frame clones appear in the TCRdb table, and some are missing; sequencing was by immunoSEQ multiplex PCR. Counted here are 130,000 or so clones, 80% to 90% occurring once; the ten biggest clones make up about 27%. V was pared by 6 bases and J by 2 bases, with 6 bases of the junction left unmatched. Germline values: CDR1 SGHTA, CDR2 FQGNSA. This CDR3 region has 15 residues. Second doses at about 4 or about 12 weeks were pooled. The rearrangement links TRBV7-2 to TRBJ1-5, with 8 bases lining up with TRBD1. The specimen comprised peripheral blood, sampled 28 days after the second AZD1222 dose. The source of this sequence is an adult who received the AZD1222 COVID-19 vaccine. CDR3 nucleotide sequence: TGTGCCAGCAGATCCACACAGGGGGGCAATCAGCCCCAGCATTTT. Amino acid sequence: CASRSTQGGNQPQHF.